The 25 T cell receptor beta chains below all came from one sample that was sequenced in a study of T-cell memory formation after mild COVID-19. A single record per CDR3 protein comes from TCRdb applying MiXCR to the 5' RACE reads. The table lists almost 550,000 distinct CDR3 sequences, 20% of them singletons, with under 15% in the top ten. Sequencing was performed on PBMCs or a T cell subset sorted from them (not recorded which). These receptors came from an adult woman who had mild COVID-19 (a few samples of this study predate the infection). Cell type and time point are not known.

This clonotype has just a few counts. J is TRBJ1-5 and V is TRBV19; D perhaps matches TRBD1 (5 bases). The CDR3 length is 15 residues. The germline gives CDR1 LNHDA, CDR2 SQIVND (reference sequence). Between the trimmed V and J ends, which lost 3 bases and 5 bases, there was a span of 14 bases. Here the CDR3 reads CASSINQGIYQPQHF. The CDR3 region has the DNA TGTGCCAGTAGTATCAACCAGGGAATATATCAGCCCCAGCATTTT.

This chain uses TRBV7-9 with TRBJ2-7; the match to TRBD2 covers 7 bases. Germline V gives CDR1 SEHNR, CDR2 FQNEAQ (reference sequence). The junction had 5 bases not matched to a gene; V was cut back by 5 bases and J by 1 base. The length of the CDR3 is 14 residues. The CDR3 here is CASSPVGRSYEQYF. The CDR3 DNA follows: TGTGCCAGCAGCCCCGTCGGGAGGTCCTACGAGCAGTACTTC.

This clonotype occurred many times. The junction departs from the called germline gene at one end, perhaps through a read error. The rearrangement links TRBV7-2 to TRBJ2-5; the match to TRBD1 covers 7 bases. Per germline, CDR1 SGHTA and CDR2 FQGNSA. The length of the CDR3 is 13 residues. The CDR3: CASSRDSKETQYF. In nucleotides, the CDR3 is TGTGCTAGCAGCCGGGACAGCAAAGAGACCCAGTACTTC. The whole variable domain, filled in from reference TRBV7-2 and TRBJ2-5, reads GAGVSQSPSNKVTEKGKDVELRCDPISGHTALYWYRQSLGQGLEFLIYFQGNSAPDKSGLPSDRFSAERTGGSVSTLTIQRTQQEDSAVYLCASSRDSKETQYFGPGTRLLVL.

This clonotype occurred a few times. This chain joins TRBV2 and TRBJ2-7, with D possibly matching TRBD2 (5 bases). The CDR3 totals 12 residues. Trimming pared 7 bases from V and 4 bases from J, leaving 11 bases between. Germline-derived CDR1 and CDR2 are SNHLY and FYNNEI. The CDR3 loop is CASTSGGYEQYF. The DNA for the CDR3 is TGTGCCAGCACCAGTGGCGGGTACGAGCAGTACTTC.

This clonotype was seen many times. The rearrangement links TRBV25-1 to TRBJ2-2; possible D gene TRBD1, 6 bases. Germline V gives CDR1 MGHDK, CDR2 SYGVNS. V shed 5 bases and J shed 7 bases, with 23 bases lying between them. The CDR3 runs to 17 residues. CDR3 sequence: CASSNLTGKREDGELFF. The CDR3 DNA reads TGTGCCAGCAGTAATTTAACAGGGAAAAGGGAAGACGGGGAGCTGTTTTTT.

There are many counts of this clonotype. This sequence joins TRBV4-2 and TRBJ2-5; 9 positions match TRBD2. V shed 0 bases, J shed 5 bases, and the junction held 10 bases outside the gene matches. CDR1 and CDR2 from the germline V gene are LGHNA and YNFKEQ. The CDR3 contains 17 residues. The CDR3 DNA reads TGTGCCAGCAGCCAAGATACGGGTAGCGGGAGAAAGGAGACCCAGTACTTC. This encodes CASSQDTGSGRKETQYF.

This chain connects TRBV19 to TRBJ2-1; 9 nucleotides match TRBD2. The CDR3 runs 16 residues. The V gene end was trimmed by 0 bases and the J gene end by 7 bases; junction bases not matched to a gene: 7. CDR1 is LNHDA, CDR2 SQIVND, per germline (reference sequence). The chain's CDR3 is CASSIDGSGSLNEQFF. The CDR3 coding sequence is TGTGCCAGTAGTATAGACGGTAGCGGGAGCCTGAATGAGCAGTTCTTC.

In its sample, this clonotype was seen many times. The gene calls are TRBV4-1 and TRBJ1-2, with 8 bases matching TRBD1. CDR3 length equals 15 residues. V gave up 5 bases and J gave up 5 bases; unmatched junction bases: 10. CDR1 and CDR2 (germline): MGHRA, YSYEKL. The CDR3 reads CASSSTPGQAYGYTF. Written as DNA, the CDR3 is TGCGCCAGCAGCTCCACACCGGGACAGGCATATGGCTACACCTTC.

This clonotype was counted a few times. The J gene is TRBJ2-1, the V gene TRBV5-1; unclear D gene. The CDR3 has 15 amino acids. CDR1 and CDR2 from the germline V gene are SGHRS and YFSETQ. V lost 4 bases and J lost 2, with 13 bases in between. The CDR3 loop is CASSPAVGTYNEQFF. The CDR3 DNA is TGCGCCAGCAGCCCGGCGGTTGGCACCTACAATGAGCAGTTCTTC. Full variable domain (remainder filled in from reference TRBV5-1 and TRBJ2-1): KAGVTQTPRYLIKTRGQQVTLSCSPISGHRSVSWYQQTPGQGLQFLFEYFSETQRNKGNFPGRFSGRQFSNSRSEMNVSTLELGDSALYLCASSPAVGTYNEQFFGPGTRLTVL.

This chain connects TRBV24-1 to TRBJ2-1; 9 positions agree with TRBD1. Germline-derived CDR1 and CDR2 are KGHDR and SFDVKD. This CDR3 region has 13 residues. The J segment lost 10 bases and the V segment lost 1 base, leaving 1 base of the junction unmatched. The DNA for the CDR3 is TGTGCCACCAGTGATTTAGGGACAGGGGAGCAGTTCTTC. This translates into CATSDLGTGEQFF.

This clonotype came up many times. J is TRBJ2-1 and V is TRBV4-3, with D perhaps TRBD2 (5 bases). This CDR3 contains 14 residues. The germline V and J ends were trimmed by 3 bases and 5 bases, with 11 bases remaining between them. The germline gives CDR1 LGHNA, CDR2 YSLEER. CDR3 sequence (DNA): TGCGCCAGCAGCCACCGGACTGGCCACAATGAGCAGTTCTTC. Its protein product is CASSHRTGHNEQFF.

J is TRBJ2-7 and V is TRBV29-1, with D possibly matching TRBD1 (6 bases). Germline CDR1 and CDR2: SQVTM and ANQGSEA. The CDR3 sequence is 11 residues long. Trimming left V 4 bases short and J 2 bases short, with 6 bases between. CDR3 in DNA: TGCAGCGTTGCAGGGGCCTACGAGCAGTACTTC. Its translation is CSVAGAYEQYF.

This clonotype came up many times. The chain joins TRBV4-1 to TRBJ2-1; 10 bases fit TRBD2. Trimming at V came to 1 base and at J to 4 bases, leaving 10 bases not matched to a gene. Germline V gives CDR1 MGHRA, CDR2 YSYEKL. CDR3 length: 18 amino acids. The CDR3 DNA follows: TGCGCCAGCAGCCAAGGGATTTTCGGTAGCGGGGGGTACAATGAGCAGTTCTTC. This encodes CASSQGIFGSGGYNEQFF.

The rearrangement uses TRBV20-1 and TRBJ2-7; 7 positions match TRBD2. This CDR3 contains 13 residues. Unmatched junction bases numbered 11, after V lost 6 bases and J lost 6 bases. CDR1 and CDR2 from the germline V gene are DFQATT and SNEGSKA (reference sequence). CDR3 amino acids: CSATPREISEQYF. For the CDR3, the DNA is TGCAGTGCCACCCCGCGGGAGATTTCCGAGCAGTACTTC.

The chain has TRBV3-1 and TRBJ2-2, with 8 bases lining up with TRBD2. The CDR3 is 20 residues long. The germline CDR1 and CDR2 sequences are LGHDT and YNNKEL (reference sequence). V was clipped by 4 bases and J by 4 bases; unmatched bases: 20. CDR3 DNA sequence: TGTGCCAGCAGCCCACCTCTCGGAGGCGGGGGGCCATCGGGCACCGGGGAGCTGTTTTTT. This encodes CASSPPLGGGGPSGTGELFF.

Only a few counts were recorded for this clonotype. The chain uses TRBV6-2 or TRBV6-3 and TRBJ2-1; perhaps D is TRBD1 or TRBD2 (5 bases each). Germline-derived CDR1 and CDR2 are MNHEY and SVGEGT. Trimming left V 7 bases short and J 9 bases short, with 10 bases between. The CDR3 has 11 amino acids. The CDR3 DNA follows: TGTGCCAGCAACCTGGGACGTGAGCAGTTCTTC. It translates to CASNLGREQFF.

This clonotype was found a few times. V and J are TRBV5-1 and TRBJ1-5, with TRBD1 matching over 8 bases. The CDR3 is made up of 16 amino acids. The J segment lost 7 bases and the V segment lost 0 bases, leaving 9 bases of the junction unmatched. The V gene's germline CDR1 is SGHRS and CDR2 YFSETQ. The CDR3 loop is CASSLGTGMLAQPQHF. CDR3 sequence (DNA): TGCGCCAGCAGCTTGGGGACAGGGATGCTCGCGCAGCCCCAGCATTTT.

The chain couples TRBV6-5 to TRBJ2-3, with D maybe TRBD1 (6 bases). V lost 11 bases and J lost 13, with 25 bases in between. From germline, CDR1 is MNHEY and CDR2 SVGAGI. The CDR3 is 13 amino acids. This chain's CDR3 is CACRNGLTGLKYF. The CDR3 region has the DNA TGTGCCTGCCGGAACGGGCTAACAGGGTTGAAGTATTTT.

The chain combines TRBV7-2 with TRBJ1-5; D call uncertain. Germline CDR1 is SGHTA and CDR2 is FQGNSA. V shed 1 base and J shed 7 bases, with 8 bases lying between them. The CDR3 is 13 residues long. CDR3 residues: CASSLDYRQPQHF. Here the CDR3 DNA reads TGTGCCAGCAGCTTAGATTATCGGCAGCCCCAGCATTTT.

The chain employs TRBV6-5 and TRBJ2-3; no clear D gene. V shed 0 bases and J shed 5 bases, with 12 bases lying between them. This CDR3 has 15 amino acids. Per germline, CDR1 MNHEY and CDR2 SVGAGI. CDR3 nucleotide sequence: TGTGCCAGCAGTTACTCGATAACCCGACAAGATACGCAGTATTTT. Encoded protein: CASSYSITRQDTQYF.

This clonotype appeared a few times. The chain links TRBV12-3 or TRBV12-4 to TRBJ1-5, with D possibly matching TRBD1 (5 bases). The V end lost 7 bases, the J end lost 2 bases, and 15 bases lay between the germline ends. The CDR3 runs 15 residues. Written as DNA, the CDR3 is TGTGCCAGCACCCTCCGGGGCGGGCGCAATCAGCCCCAGCATTTT. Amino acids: CASTLRGGRNQPQHF.

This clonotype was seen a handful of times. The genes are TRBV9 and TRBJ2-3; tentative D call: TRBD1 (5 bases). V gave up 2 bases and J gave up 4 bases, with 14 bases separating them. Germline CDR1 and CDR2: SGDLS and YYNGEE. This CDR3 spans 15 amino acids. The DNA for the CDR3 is TGTGCCAGCAGCGTGGGGCATCAAGTCGCAGATACGCAGTATTTT. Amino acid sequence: CASSVGHQVADTQYF.

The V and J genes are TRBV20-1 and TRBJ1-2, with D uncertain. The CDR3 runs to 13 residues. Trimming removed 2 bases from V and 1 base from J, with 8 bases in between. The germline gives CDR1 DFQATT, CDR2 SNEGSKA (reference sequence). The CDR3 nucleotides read TGCAGTGCTAGAAGACTGATTAACTATGGCTACACCTTC. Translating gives CSARRLINYGYTF.

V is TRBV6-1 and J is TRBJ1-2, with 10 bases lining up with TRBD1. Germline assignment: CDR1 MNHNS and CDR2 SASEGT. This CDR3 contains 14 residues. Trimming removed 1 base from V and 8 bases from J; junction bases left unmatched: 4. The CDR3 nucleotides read TGTGCCAGCAGTGAAGGACAGGGGGCGAACGGCTACACCTTC. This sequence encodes CASSEGQGANGYTF.

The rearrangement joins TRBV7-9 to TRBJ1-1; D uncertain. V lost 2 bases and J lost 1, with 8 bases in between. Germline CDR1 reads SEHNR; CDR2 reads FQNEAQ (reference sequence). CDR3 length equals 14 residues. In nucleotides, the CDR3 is TGTGCCAGCAGCTTAAGTAACTCGAACACTGAAGCTTTCTTT. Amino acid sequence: CASSLSNSNTEAFF.